This T cell receptor (beta chain) was recovered during a study of shared clonotypes between healthy human individuals. As for the study in general: Serving as donors were a couple of women and three men, whose ages spanned 18 to 49. Per-donor plates numbered three CD4 naive, three CD4 memory, two CD8 naive and one CD8 memory.

How the authors handled the data: Junction-only immunoSEQ sequences carried no quality scores, so filtering differed. Produced via immunoSEQ multiplex PCR; TCRdb's table is partial and in-frame only. V, J and clone size are those of that table, while D and trimming were read from the DNA. The top ten hold around 1.4% of the sample, which has about 1 million clones, more than 65% seen once. This CDR3 has 13 residues. Germline CDR1 LNHDA, CDR2 SQIVND (reference sequence). Trimming shortened V by 3 bases and J by 3 bases, and 5 bases separated the two germline ends. This clone was seen more than once but under ten times. Additional DNA sequences in this sample encode the identical CDR3.

This receptor was obtained from a man aged 18 to 35 in good health. Sequenced: memory CD4+ T cells sorted from blood. Subset of the sample: CD45RA-negative fraction. The V call is TRBV19, the J call TRBJ2-2; the D is unclear. As DNA, the CDR3 is TGTGCCAGTAGTATTTCGGACACCGGGGAGCTGTTTTTT. It codes for CASSISDTGELFF.